These 22 T cell receptor beta chains came from one sample sequenced in a study of T cell repertoires in ileal Crohn's disease. Data came from immunoSEQ multiplex PCR; TCRdb stores just in-frame clones and leaves some out. The table has about 31,000 clones, about 81% seen once. The source material was ileal tissue. The receptors were sampled from an adult with Crohn's disease.

The chain recombines TRBV7-2 with TRBJ2-1; weak D call: TRBD2 (6 bases). V lost 1 base, J lost 8 bases, and 12 bases lay in between. There are 14 residues in the CDR3. In germline, CDR1 is SGHTA, CDR2 FQGNSA. The CDR3 DNA sequence: TGTGCCAGCAGCTTAGATCCGTCGGGGGATGAGCAGTTCTTC. Its translation is CASSLDPSGDEQFF.

The chain uses TRBV2 and TRBJ2-7, with 8 bases that match TRBD2. From germline, CDR1 is SNHLY and CDR2 FYNNEI. Germline trimming cut 4 bases from V and 2 bases from J; bases unmatched to any gene: 4. The CDR3 loop spans 14 amino acids. CDR3 nucleotides: TGTGCCAGCAGTGTGGAGCGGGGGACCTACGAGCAGTACTTC. It codes for CASSVERGTYEQYF.

The rearrangement links TRBV5-4 to TRBJ2-3, with D possibly matching TRBD2 (5 bases). Per germline, CDR1 SGHNT and CDR2 YYREEE (reference sequence). There are 13 residues in the CDR3. V gave up 3 bases and J gave up 4 bases, with 9 bases separating them. CDR3 protein: CASSSDFSDTQYF. In nucleotides, the CDR3 is TGTGCCAGCAGCTCGGACTTTTCAGATACGCAGTATTTT.

The chain links TRBV7-2 to TRBJ1-6; tentatively, D is TRBD1 (5 bases). V gave up 1 base and J gave up 10 bases, with 8 bases separating them. Germline V gene data show CDR1 as SGHTA and CDR2 as FQGNSA. The CDR3 runs to 13 residues. CDR3 protein: CASSLVGESPLHF. For the CDR3, the DNA is TGTGCCAGCAGCTTAGTAGGGGAATCACCCCTCCACTTT.

The CDR3: CASSRQGFGYTF. The CDR3 nucleotides are TGTGCCAGCAGTAGACAGGGATTTGGCTACACCTTC. The chain employs TRBV6-5 and TRBJ1-2, with 7 bases matching TRBD1. This CDR3 region has 12 residues. Germline CDR1 is MNHEY and CDR2 is SVGAGI. V trimming: 5 bases; J trimming: 7 bases; junction bases outside the gene matches: 4.

This clone was seen a few times. The V and J genes are TRBV5-8 and TRBJ2-7; D might be TRBD2 (5 bases). Trimming removed 7 bases from V and 2 bases from J, with 10 bases in between. Germline V CDR1 and CDR2: SGHTS, YDEGEE. The CDR3 has 12 amino acids. The DNA for the CDR3 is TGTGCCAGCCCGGGGTCTACCTACGAGCAGTACTTC. Translation: CASPGSTYEQYF.

This chain uses TRBV5-6 with TRBJ1-2; a weak D match, TRBD1 (6 bases). The CDR3 is made up of 15 amino acids. Germline V CDR1 and CDR2: SGHDT, YYEEEE. V was pared by 7 bases and J by 0 bases, with 16 bases between. The CDR3 DNA reads TGTGCCAGCTTTTCCCTCCGGGACACTAACTATGGCTACACCTTC. Translation: CASFSLRDTNYGYTF.

The V and J genes are TRBV6-1 and TRBJ2-1, with TRBD2 as a possible D gene (6 bases). This CDR3 is 18 amino acids long. The germline V and J ends were trimmed by 0 bases and 4 bases, with 19 bases remaining between them. Germline V CDR1 and CDR2: MNHNS, SASEGT. Here the CDR3 DNA reads TGTGCCAGCAGTGAAGCCGTGCCCGGGGGTGGGGGATACAATGAGCAGTTCTTC. Protein: CASSEAVPGGGGYNEQFF.

The V call is TRBV11-2, the J call TRBJ2-3; the match to TRBD2 covers 8 bases. The CDR3 is made up of 16 amino acids. Germline trimming cut 3 bases from V and 4 bases from J; bases unmatched to any gene: 9. The germline V gene encodes CDR1 SGHAT and CDR2 FQNNGV. DNA for the CDR3: TGTGCCAGCAGCTTTACTAGCGGTACCCTTCCAGATACGCAGTATTTT. It is translated as CASSFTSGTLPDTQYF.

This clone came up a few times. V gene TRBV7-9 combines with J gene TRBJ1-4; TRBD1 is a possible D gene (6 bases). CDR3 length: 16 residues. Per the germline V gene, CDR1 is SEHNR and CDR2 is FQNEAQ (reference sequence). V was cut by 4 bases and J by 4 bases, with 16 bases left in between. This CDR3 reads CASSSFRGGSNEKLFF. The CDR3 coding sequence is TGTGCCAGCAGCTCCTTCCGCGGGGGCAGTAATGAAAAACTGTTTTTT.

The genes are TRBV4-3 and TRBJ2-7; TRBD1 agrees at 9 bases. The CDR3 contains 13 residues. The trim removed 0 bases at V and 12 bases at J, leaving 6 bases unmatched. CDR1 and CDR2 from the germline V gene are LGHNA and YSLEER. This CDR3 reads CASSQDGTGTLYF. In nucleotides, the CDR3 is TGCGCCAGCAGCCAAGACGGGACAGGGACGTTGTACTTC.

This clone was seen a single time. The V gene is TRBV9, the J gene TRBJ1-2; the D is unclear. The ends were cut back, 4 bases at V and 5 bases at J, with 18 bases in the middle. From germline, CDR1 is SGDLS and CDR2 YYNGEE. This CDR3 spans 15 amino acids. The CDR3 DNA is TGTGCCAGCAGCCCCTGGACCATGGGCGGGTATGGCTACACCTTC. It yields the protein CASSPWTMGGYGYTF.

The chain links TRBV14 to TRBJ1-2; 8 bases line up with TRBD1. CDR1 is SGHDN and CDR2 is FVKESK in the germline V gene. Unmatched junction bases numbered 6, after V lost 1 base and J lost 8 bases. CDR3 size: 14 residues. The CDR3 loop is CASSQVSGDRGYTF. CDR3 coding DNA: TGTGCCAGCAGCCAAGTATCCGGGGACAGGGGCTACACCTTC.

The rearrangement joins TRBV11-2 to TRBJ1-4, with 9 bases matching TRBD1. With 5 bases clipped from V and 8 bases from J, the junction kept 6 bases outside the gene matches. Germline V gene data show CDR1 as SGHAT and CDR2 as FQNNGV. This CDR3 is built from 14 residues. CDR3 DNA sequence: TGTGCCAGCAGCCCCGGGACAGGGCGCGAAAAACTGTTTTTT. Amino acids: CASSPGTGREKLFF.

The chain joins TRBV30 to TRBJ2-1; 8 bases line up with TRBD1. V was pared by 6 bases and J by 4 bases, with 8 bases of the junction left unmatched. CDR1 is GTSNPN and CDR2 is SVGIG in the germline V gene (reference sequence). The CDR3 spans 14 residues. CDR3 in DNA: TGTGCCTGCTCCAGGGGGCTTCAATACAATGAGCAGTTCTTC. This encodes CACSRGLQYNEQFF.

This chain joins TRBV10-3 and TRBJ2-3; 10 bases agree with TRBD2. CDR1 is ENHRY, CDR2 SYGVKD, per germline. CDR3 size: 15 residues. The V gene end was trimmed by 0 bases and the J gene end by 5 bases; junction bases not matched to a gene: 2. CDR3: CAISESSGGRDTQYF. Written as DNA, the CDR3 is TGTGCCATCAGTGAGTCTAGCGGGGGGCGAGATACGCAGTATTTT.

The chain has TRBV9 and TRBJ2-7, with 7 positions matching TRBD1. This CDR3 has 16 residues. Unmatched junction bases numbered 11, after V lost 3 bases and J lost 2 bases. Germline CDR1 reads SGDLS; CDR2 reads YYNGEE. The DNA of the CDR3 is TGTGCCAGCAGCGAGGGGGACAGTAGCTATACCTACGAGCAGTACTTC. Amino acids: CASSEGDSSYTYEQYF.

The chain carries TRBV5-1 and TRBJ1-1; the D gene is possibly TRBD1 (6 bases). Germline V gives CDR1 SGHRS, CDR2 YFSETQ. This CDR3 contains 14 residues. V was trimmed by 1 base and J by 2 bases, leaving 9 bases between them. The CDR3 nucleotides read TGCGCCAGCAGCTTGACGACAGGAAACACTGAAGCTTTCTTT. Its translation: CASSLTTGNTEAFF. Drawing the rest from reference TRBV5-1 and TRBJ1-1, the complete variable domain is KAGVTQTPRYLIKTRGQQVTLSCSPISGHRSVSWYQQTPGQGLQFLFEYFSETQRNKGNFPGRFSGRQFSNSRSEMNVSTLELGDSALYLCASSLTTGNTEAFFGQGTRLTVV.

The chain is built from TRBV29-1 and TRBJ1-4; TRBD1 matches 11 bases. CDR1 is SQVTM and CDR2 is ANQGSEA in the germline V gene. Losses at the gene ends were 4 bases for V and 6 bases for J; bases not matched to a gene: 1. This CDR3 spans 13 amino acids. CDR3 bases: TGCAGCGTTGGGACAGGGGGCGATGAAAAACTGTTTTTT. This translates into CSVGTGGDEKLFF.

The chain recombines TRBV27 with TRBJ1-4, with 9 positions matching TRBD1. Trimming removed 0 bases from V and 2 bases from J; junction bases left unmatched: 4. CDR1 MNHEY and CDR2 SMNVEV come from the germline V gene (reference sequence). The CDR3 loop spans 17 amino acids. The CDR3, as DNA: TGTGCCAGCAGTTTATCGGCCGACAGGGGGACTAATGAAAAACTGTTTTTT. It yields the protein CASSLSADRGTNEKLFF.

V and J are TRBV6-6 and TRBJ1-6; 8 bases agree with TRBD1. The CDR3 spans 15 residues. The trim removed 8 bases at V and 0 bases at J, leaving 3 bases unmatched. Germline lookup yields CDR1 MNHNY and CDR2 SVGAGI (reference sequence). Written as DNA, the CDR3 is TGTGCCAGCGTAGACAGGGGCTCCTATAATTCACCCCTCCACTTT. As protein: CASVDRGSYNSPLHF.

The rearrangement joins TRBV13 to TRBJ2-6; D uncertain. Between the trimmed V and J ends, which lost 5 bases and 0 bases, there was a span of 11 bases. The CDR3 is 16 residues long. Per germline, CDR1 PRHDT and CDR2 FYEKMQ (reference sequence). The CDR3: CASSTTPYSGANVLTF. CDR3 DNA: TGTGCCAGCAGCACGACACCGTACTCTGGGGCCAACGTCCTGACTTTC.